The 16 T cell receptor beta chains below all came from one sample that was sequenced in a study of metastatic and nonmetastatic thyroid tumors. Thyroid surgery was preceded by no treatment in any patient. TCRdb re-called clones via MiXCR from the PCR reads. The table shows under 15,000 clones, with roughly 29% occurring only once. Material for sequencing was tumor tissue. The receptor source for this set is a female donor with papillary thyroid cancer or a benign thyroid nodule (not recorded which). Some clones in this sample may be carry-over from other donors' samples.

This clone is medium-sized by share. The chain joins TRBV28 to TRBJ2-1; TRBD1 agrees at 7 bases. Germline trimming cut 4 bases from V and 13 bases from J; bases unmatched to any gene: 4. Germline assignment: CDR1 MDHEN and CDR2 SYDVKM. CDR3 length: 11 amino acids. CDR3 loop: CASSSQGLQFF. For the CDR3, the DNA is TGTGCCAGCAGTTCACAGGGGTTACAGTTCTTC.

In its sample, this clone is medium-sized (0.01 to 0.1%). In nucleotides, the CDR3 is TGTGCCAGCAGTGATGGGGTAAGGAATTCACCCCTCCACTTT. It codes for CASSDGVRNSPLHF. The chain couples TRBV2 to TRBJ1-6; D not resolved. V was cut by 3 bases and J by 7 bases, with 10 bases left in between. Germline-derived CDR1 and CDR2 are SNHLY and FYNNEI. There are 14 residues in the CDR3. The full variable domain, completed using reference TRBV2 and TRBJ1-6, is EPEVTQTPSHQVTQMGQEVILRCVPISNHLYFYWYRQILGQKVEFLVSFYNNEISEKSEIFDDQFSVERPDGSNFTLKIRSTKLEDSAMYFCASSDGVRNSPLHFGNGTRLTVT.

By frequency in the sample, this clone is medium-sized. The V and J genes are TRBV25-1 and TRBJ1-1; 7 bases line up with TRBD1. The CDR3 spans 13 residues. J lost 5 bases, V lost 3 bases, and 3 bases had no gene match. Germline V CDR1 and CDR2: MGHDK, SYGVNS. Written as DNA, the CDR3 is TGTGCCAGCAGTGACAGGGGGTGGACTGAAGCTTTCTTT. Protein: CASSDRGWTEAFF. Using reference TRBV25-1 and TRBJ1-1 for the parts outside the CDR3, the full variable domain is EADIYQTPRYLVIGTGKKITLECSQTMGHDKMYWYQQDPGMELHLIHYSYGVNSTEKGDLSSESTVSRIRTEHFPLTLESARPSHTSQYLCASSDRGWTEAFFGQGTRLTVV.

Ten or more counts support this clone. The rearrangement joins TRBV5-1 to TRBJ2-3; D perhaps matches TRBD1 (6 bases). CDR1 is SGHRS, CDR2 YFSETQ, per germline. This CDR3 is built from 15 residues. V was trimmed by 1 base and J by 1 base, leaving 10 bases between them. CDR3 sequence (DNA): TGCGCCAGCAGCTTGAGGGCAGGGGGCACAGATACGCAGTATTTT. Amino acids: CASSLRAGGTDTQYF.

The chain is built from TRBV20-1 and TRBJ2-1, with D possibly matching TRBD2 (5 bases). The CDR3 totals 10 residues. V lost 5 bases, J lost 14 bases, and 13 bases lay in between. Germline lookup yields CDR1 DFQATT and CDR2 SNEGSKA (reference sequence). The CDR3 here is CSAGLEEKFF. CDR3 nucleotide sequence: TGCAGTGCTGGACTGGAGGAGAAGTTCTTC.

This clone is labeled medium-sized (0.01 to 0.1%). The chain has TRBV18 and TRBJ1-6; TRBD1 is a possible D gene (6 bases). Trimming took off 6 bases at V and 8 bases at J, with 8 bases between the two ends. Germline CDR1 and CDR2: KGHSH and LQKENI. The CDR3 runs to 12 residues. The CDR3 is CASSRQDSPLHF. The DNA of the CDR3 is TGTGCCAGCTCGCGACAGGATTCACCCCTCCACTTT.

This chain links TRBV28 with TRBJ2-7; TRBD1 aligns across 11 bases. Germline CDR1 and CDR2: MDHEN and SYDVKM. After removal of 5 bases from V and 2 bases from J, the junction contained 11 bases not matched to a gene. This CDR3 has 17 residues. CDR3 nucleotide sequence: TGTGCCAGCAGTGGACAGGGGGCCTCGCTAAAAACCTACGAGCAGTACTTC. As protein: CASSGQGASLKTYEQYF.

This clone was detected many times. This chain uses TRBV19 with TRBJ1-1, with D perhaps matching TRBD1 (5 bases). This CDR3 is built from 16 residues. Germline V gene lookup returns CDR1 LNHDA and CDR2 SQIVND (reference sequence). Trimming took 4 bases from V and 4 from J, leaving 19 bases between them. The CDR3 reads CASSNLGVRGSTEAFF. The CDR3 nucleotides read TGTGCCAGTAGTAACCTGGGGGTACGGGGTAGCACTGAAGCTTTCTTT.

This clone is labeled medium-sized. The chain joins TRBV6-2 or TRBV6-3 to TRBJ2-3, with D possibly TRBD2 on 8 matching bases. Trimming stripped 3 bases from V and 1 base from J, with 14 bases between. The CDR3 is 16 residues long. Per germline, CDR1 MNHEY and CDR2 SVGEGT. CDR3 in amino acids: CASSYGSGTGTDTQYF. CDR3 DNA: TGTGCCAGCAGTTATGGTAGCGGGACAGGCACAGATACGCAGTATTTT.

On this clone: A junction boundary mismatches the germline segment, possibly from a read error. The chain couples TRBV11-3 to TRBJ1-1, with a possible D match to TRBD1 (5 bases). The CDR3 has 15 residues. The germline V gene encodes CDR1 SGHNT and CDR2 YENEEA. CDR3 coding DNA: TGTGCCAGCAGTCCCCTCACGTCAGGGTGCACTGAAGCTTTTTTT. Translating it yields CASSPLTSGCTEAFF.

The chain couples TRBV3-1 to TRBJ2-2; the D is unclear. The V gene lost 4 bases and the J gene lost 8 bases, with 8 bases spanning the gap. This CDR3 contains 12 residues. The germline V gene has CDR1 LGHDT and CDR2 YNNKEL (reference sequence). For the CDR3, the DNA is TGTGCCAGCAGCCGTCGGACGGGGGAGCTGTTTTTT. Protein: CASSRRTGELFF.

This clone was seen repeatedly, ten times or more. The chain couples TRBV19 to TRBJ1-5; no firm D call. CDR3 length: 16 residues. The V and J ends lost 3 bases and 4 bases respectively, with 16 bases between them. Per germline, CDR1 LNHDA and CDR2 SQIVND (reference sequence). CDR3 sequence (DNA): TGTGCCAGTAGTATCTCACCGGACGATACAAATCAGCCCCAGCATTTT. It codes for CASSISPDDTNQPQHF.

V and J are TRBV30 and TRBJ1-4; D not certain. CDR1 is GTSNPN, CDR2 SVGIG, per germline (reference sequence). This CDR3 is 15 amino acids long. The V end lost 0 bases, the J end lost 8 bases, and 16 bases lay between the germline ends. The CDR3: CAWSVRGRVDEKLFF. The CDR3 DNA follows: TGTGCCTGGAGTGTACGCGGGCGTGTGGACGAAAAACTGTTTTTT.

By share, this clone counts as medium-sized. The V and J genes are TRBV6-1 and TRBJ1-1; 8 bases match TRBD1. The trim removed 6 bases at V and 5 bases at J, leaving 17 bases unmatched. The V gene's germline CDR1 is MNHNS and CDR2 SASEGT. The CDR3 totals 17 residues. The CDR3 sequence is CASSRGTGRSSSTEAFF. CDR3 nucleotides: TGTGCCAGCAGCCGCGGGACAGGTCGATCATCCTCTACTGAAGCTTTCTTT.

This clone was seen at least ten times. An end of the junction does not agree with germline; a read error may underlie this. The chain's CDR3 is CVSRIGLGAISGYAF. The DNA of the CDR3 is TGTGTCAGCAGAATTGGCTTAGGGGCAATATCTGGCTACGCCTTC. The gene calls are TRBV6-1 and TRBJ1-2, with a possible D match to TRBD1 (5 bases). The CDR3 runs 15 residues. Per the germline V gene, CDR1 is MNHNS and CDR2 is SASEGT.

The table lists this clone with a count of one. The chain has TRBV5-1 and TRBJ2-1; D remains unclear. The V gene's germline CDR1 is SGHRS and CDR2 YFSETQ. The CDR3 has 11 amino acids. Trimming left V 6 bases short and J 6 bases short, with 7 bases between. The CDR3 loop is CASKWSNEQFF. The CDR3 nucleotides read TGCGCCAGCAAATGGTCCAATGAGCAGTTCTTC.